The 3 T cell receptor beta chains below all came from one sample that was sequenced in a study of blood T cells in healthy people across ages. The use of a sample-barcoded 5' primer and a J-beta primer mix characterized a second PCR of roughly 7 to 12 cycles. TCRdb redid the calling of the 5' RACE reads with MiXCR, one entry per CDR3 protein. This table holds about 1.6 million distinct CDR3 sequences, almost 35% found once. What was sequenced was blood. The receptor source for this set is a woman aged 25 to 39 in good health.

V is TRBV5-1 and J is TRBJ2-3; D ambiguous. V was pared by 2 bases and J by 5 bases, with 15 bases between. The CDR3 has 15 amino acids. The germline V gene encodes CDR1 SGHRS and CDR2 YFSETQ. The CDR3 DNA is TGCGCCAGCAGCTTTTTGGATCTGGGGAAAGATACGCAGTATTTT. The encoded protein is CASSFLDLGKDTQYF. The full variable domain, rest sourced from reference TRBV5-1 and TRBJ2-3, is KAGVTQTPRYLIKTRGQQVTLSCSPISGHRSVSWYQQTPGQGLQFLFEYFSETQRNKGNFPGRFSGRQFSNSRSEMNVSTLELGDSALYLCASSFLDLGKDTQYFGPGTRLTVL.

The gene calls are TRBV28 and TRBJ2-5; 10 bases align to TRBD2. The DNA end is more similar to TRBJ2-7, so the J call may be wrong. CDR1 is MDHEN, CDR2 SYDVKM, per germline. The CDR3 runs to 18 residues. In DNA, the CDR3 is TGTGCCAGCAGTTTACTCAAACTAGCGGGATTAGACTCCTACGAGCAGTACTTC. Protein: CASSLLKLAGLDSYEQYF.

The chain couples TRBV6-5 to TRBJ2-7; 7 bases line up with TRBD2. This CDR3 is 13 amino acids long. The germline gives CDR1 MNHEY, CDR2 SVGAGI. The trim removed 0 bases at V and 6 bases at J, leaving 2 bases unmatched. This chain's CDR3 is CASSYSPGGEQYF. The CDR3 DNA sequence: TGTGCCAGCAGTTACTCCCCGGGGGGCGAGCAGTACTTC.